The T cell receptor beta chain under discussion was sequenced for a study of CD8 T cells in Susac syndrome. RNA amounts of roughly 0.45 to 1 ug underwent reverse transcription with random hexamers. Amplification of the TCR beta CDR3 was carried out by immunoSEQ multiplex PCR, which spanned a total of 54 Vbeta and 13 Jbeta segments. TCRdb re-called the immunoSEQ multiplex PCR reads through MiXCR, storing one row per CDR3 protein. Of over 150,000 distinct CDR3 sequences listed, 85% to 95% are singletons. The CDR3 extends over 15 amino acids. CDR1 is GTSNPN and CDR2 is SVGIG in the germline V gene (reference sequence). With 4 bases removed from V and 4 bases from J, the gap between germline ends came to 17 bases. Isolation of CD8+ and CD4+ T cells was performed negatively, whereas enrichment of TEMRA cells was done by FACS.

The specimen was CD4+ T cells from PBMCs. This receptor was obtained from a human donor with multiple sclerosis. V usage is TRBV30 and J usage is TRBJ1-3; D is ambiguous. The DNA for the CDR3 is TGTGCCTGGAACTTCTACGGGGTGGGCGGAAACACCATATATTTT. This translates into CAWNFYGVGGNTIYF.